The 3 T cell receptor beta chains presented below share a single source sample, sequenced in a study of early T cells in non-severe SARS-CoV-2 infection. TCRdb used MiXCR to reprocess the 5' RACE reads, holding one entry per CDR3 protein. The sample holds some 87,000 distinct CDR3 sequences, around 13% seen once. Input material: whole blood. The receptor set was obtained from an adult who was a healthcare worker with PCR-confirmed SARS-CoV-2 infection or an uninfected control (not recorded which).

V is TRBV28 and J is TRBJ2-3; 12 bases line up with TRBD2. Unmatched junction bases numbered 4, after V lost 1 base and J lost 2 bases. The CDR3 contains 17 residues. Germline V gives CDR1 MDHEN, CDR2 SYDVKM. CDR3 region: CASSLSLAGGITDTQYF. In DNA, the CDR3 is TGTGCCAGCAGTTTATCCCTAGCGGGGGGGATCACAGATACGCAGTATTTT.

The chain joins TRBV20-1 to TRBJ2-5; 9 positions match TRBD2. In germline, CDR1 is DFQATT, CDR2 SNEGSKA (reference sequence). Unmatched junction bases numbered 8, after V lost 5 bases and J lost 4 bases. The CDR3 loop spans 14 amino acids. The CDR3: CSALPGTSTETQYF. CDR3 bases: TGCAGTGCTCTACCCGGGACTAGCACAGAGACCCAGTACTTC.

In this sample, this clonotype turned up many times. V and J are TRBV9 and TRBJ2-3; the D call may be TRBD1 or TRBD2 (6 bases each). The CDR3 extends over 15 amino acids. V lost 1 base and J lost 2, with 11 bases in between. Per germline, CDR1 SGDLS and CDR2 YYNGEE. The CDR3 nucleotides read TGTGCCAGCAGCGTATGGGGGGCCCACACAGATACGCAGTATTTT. Protein sequence: CASSVWGAHTDTQYF. Full variable domain (outside the CDR3, taken from reference TRBV9 and TRBJ2-3): DSGVTQTPKHLITATGQRVTLRCSPRSGDLSVYWYQQSLDQGLQFLIQYYNGEERAKGNILERFSAQQFPDLHSELNLSSLELGDSALYFCASSVWGAHTDTQYFGPGTRLTVL.